The TCR beta chain described here comes from a study of T cell clonality in common variable immunodeficiency. This clone was detected many times. The read ends 3 residues before the CDR3 terminus; that terminus is restored from the germline J gene. The CDR3 loop spans 12 amino acids. Trimming left V 8 bases short and J 5 bases short, with 12 bases between. Looked up from germline, CDR1 is SEHNR and CDR2 is FQNEAQ (reference sequence). The assay was immunoSEQ multiplex PCR, and TCRdb's table has in-frame clones only and misses some. The sample offers 55,000 to 65,000 clones and no singletons, the top ten holding 1.5% to 2%.

The sequenced sample consisted of peripheral blood mononuclear cells. The V call is TRBV7-9, the J call TRBJ1-1, with D perhaps TRBD1 (6 bases). This clonotype was sampled from a person aged 18 to 70 in good health. CDR3 DNA (partial): TGTGCCAGCCCCTCAGGGGATACTGAA. Protein product: CASPSGDTE. The entire CDR3 is CASPSGDTEAFF.